Listed below are T cell receptor beta chains from one sample, sequenced in a study of response to subunit inactivated influenza vaccine. TCRdb called the RT-PCR reads again in MiXCR, with one record for every CDR3 protein. The sample yields about 650,000 distinct CDR3 sequences, approximately 14% seen once. The sample consisted of PBMCs from blood, taken 11 to 12 days after vaccination. Receptors originate from a man aged 50-60 years who received an inactivated influenza vaccine. The CDR3 runs from the conserved cysteine through the conserved F or W. D genes are given only for firm matches. Clone size is not always given. Where it is, it says once, few, many or a class for expanded clones.

d_call | j_call | clone_size | v_call | cdr3_nt | cdr3_aa
NA | TRBJ1-3 | few | TRBV15 | TGTGCCACCAGCAGCGTAAGCACGGGCGGACAGCGCCGCGGAAACACCATATATTTT | CATSSVSTGGQRRGNTIYF
TRBD2 | TRBJ2-7 | NA | TRBV5-1 | TGCGCCAGCAGCTTGACTAGCGGGGGGAACTACGAGCAGTACTTC | CASSLTSGGNYEQYF
NA | TRBJ1-3 | many | TRBV12-3/TRBV12-4 | TGTGCCAGCAGTTCACCGACAGGTTTCGTGAGTGGAAACACCATATATTTT | CASSSPTGFVSGNTIYF
TRBD1 | TRBJ2-1 | once | TRBV5-1 | TGCGCCAGCAGCTTTGGACAGGGGGTCAGCAATGAGCAGTTCTTC | CASSFGQGVSNEQFF
NA | TRBJ2-7 | few | TRBV6-5 | TGTGCCAGCAGTTACTCGTTCGGGACCACCTCCTACGAGCAGTACTTC | CASSYSFGTTSYEQYF
TRBD2 | TRBJ2-1 | NA | TRBV20-1 | TGCAGTGCTAGACAGGAACTAGCGGGTCACAATGAGCAGTTCTTC | CSARQELAGHNEQFF
NA | TRBJ2-7 | many | TRBV18 | TGTGCCAGCAGCCCGGGTACAGGGAACGAGCAGTACTTC | CASSPGTGNEQYF
NA | TRBJ2-1 | few | TRBV21-1 | TGTGCCAGCAGCAAGTTCGGACGGTACAATGAGCAGTTCTTC | CASSKFGRYNEQFF
NA | TRBJ2-7 | once | TRBV7-9 | TGTGCCAGCAGCTTAGCCTTCGGGAGCCGCGTGGAGCAGTACTTC | CASSLAFGSRVEQYF
NA | TRBJ2-1 | few | TRBV7-3 | TGTGCCAGCAGCTTAATGTACGAATCCCCCTACAATGAGCAGTTCTTC | CASSLMYESPYNEQFF
NA | TRBJ1-1 | NA | TRBV7-2 | TGTGCCAGCAGTTACACTCTTGACACTGAAGCTTTCTTT | CASSYTLDTEAFF
TRBD2 | TRBJ2-5 | NA | TRBV20-1 | TGCTGTGCTCTTGGTACTAGCGGGGGGCCCCAAGAGACCCAGTACTTC | CCALGTSGGPQETQYF
NA | TRBJ2-3 | NA | TRBV21-1 | TGTGCCAGCAGCAAAAAACGGCCGCTGGACACAGATACGCAGTATTTT | CASSKKRPLDTDTQYF
NA | TRBJ2-3 | few | TRBV20-1 | TGCAGTGCTAGTGGCCTAGCCCGCACAGATACGCAGTATTTT | CSASGLARTDTQYF